The sequence of this TCR beta chain was determined in a study of vaccination effects on CD4 cells after COVID-19. Note on this clone: Its antigen is unknown.

Notes on the study in general: In vaccinees who were healthy, merely 1 out of 255 vaccine-induced clones cross-reacted with common cold coronaviruses. In the late period after vaccination, infection- and vaccine-induced clones contracted markedly.

Cells that had been cultured for 10 days were the source of isolated CD4+ T cells. Among the vaccine recipients, none had a prior SARS-CoV-2 infection, and nucleocapsid antibodies were negative. Only in-frame clones appear in the TCRdb table, and some are missing; sequencing was by immunoSEQ multiplex PCR. Here the sample spans around 40,000 clones, 65% to 70% being singletons. The CDR3 length is 13 residues. V lost 5 bases, J lost 0 bases, and 10 bases lay in between. Germline CDR1 SQVTM, CDR2 ANQGSEA. The V gene is TRBV29-1, the J gene TRBJ1-1, with D perhaps matching TRBD1 (6 bases). The TCR originated in a human donor who received a COVID-19 vaccine. The material was CD4+ T cells from PBMCs cultured without peptide, obtained before COVID-19 vaccination. Here the CDR3 DNA reads TGCAGCGTTTCGGACAGTATGAACACTGAAGCTTTCTTT. Its protein product is CSVSDSMNTEAFF.